Reported below is one T cell receptor beta chain. This record belongs to a study of blood T cell repertoires in COVID-19. The wider study: From T cells, B-cell-depleted T cells, or PBMCs came the material, which was cDNA or gDNA.

The data were produced by immunoSEQ multiplex PCR, yet TCRdb's version contains in-frame clones alone and is incomplete. This sample carries about 200,000 clones, 85% to 90% of them seen once, and the ten largest clones take roughly 4.2%. The sequenced sample was peripheral blood. The TCR originated in a man in his fifties with acute or convalescent COVID-19.

CDR3 protein: CASSSSTDTQYF. Here the CDR3 DNA reads TGCGCCAGCAGCTCTAGCACAGATACGCAGTATTTT. V is TRBV5-1 and J is TRBJ2-3; the D is unclear. This CDR3 spans 12 amino acids. Germline V gives CDR1 SGHRS, CDR2 YFSETQ. V was cut by 3 bases and J by 0 bases, with 2 bases left in between.